This T cell receptor beta chain was found in a study of response to subunit inactivated influenza vaccine. About this clonotype: Its antigen is unknown.

Germline loops: CDR1 SGHTA, CDR2 FQGNSA. The CDR3 runs to 14 residues. V shed 5 bases and J 5 bases; nucleotides not matched to a gene: 6. Findings of the study overall: Seasonal influenza vaccination, on each occasion, was suggested by the authors to recruit few new T cells.

TCRdb reprocessed the RT-PCR reads with MiXCR, giving one entry per CDR3 protein. The sample includes roughly 760,000 distinct CDR3 sequences, 21% of them seen just once. The chain links TRBV7-2 to TRBJ2-7, with TRBD1 matching 10 bases. The sequence came from a man between 50 and 59 years old who received an inactivated influenza vaccine. The specimen was PBMCs from blood, collected approximately 5 days after vaccination. The CDR3 protein is CASSPDRGRNEQYF. Written as DNA, the CDR3 is TGTGCCAGCAGCCCCGACAGGGGGCGTAACGAGCAGTACTTC.